These T cell receptor beta chains were read from a single sample in a study of T cells in tuberculosis. Only in-frame clones appear in the TCRdb table, and some are missing; sequencing was by immunoSEQ multiplex PCR. Counted here are tens of thousands of clones, over 90% occurring once; the ten biggest clones make up less than 8.5%. The sample was PBMCs. All receptors come from a donor between 10 and 35 years old with latent tuberculosis or without tuberculosis infection. Both conserved end residues are part of each CDR3. Each record gives: D gene, clone size, J gene, V gene, CDR3 DNA, CDR3 protein. The D gene is left open where the match is weak. Where a row states a size, it is once, few, many or the class of an expanded clone; other rows omit it.

. | . | TRBJ2-5 | TRBV12-5 | TGTGCTAGTGGAGTCGACAAAGGGGTAATCCAGTACTTC | CASGVDKGVIQYF
. | . | TRBJ1-1 | TRBV6-5 | TGTGCCAGCAGTTTAGCGGGTTACACTGAAGCTTTCTTT | CASSLAGYTEAFF
. | . | TRBJ1-5 | TRBV6-5 | TGTGCCAGCAGTTACTCGAGTAGCAGCAATCAGCCCCAGCATTTT | CASSYSSSSNQPQHF
. | once | TRBJ2-4 | TRBV6-6 | TGTGCCAGCAGTTACTTTCGGGATTACAAAAACATTCAGTACTTC | CASSYFRDYKNIQYF
TRBD1 | . | TRBJ1-5 | TRBV27 | TGTGCCACGGGGGGGGACAGGGGGAATTTTGGCAATCAGCCCCAGCATTTT | CATGGDRGNFGNQPQHF
. | . | TRBJ2-1 | TRBV6-5 | TGTGCCAGCAGTTACGACACAGAGAAGTGGCGTCGTCTGTTCTTC | CASSYDTEKWRRLFF
. | . | TRBJ1-4 | TRBV6-5 | TGTGCCAGCAGTAGAGGGTGGACTAATGAAAAACTGTTTTTT | CASSRGWTNEKLFF
. | once | TRBJ2-1 | TRBV19 | TGTGCCAGTAGTCGACGAGGGGGAATCAATGAGCAGTTCTTC | CASSRRGGINEQFF
. | . | TRBJ2-1 | TRBV18 | TGTGCCAGCTCACTCTTGACGGAGGGGAGTGAGCAGTTCTTC | CASSLLTEGSEQFF
. | . | TRBJ2-3 | TRBV21-1 | TGTGCCAGCAGCAAAGAGCAGGATAGCACAGATACGCAGTATTTT | CASSKEQDSTDTQYF
TRBD2 | . | TRBJ2-1 | TRBV5-4 | TGTGCCAGCAGCTTGGTTGTGACTAGCGACTACAATGAGCAGTTCTTC | CASSLVVTSDYNEQFF
. | . | TRBJ2-5 | TRBV4-1 | TGCGCCAGCAGCCACCCTAATTCAGAGACCCAGTACTTC | CASSHPNSETQYF
. | . | TRBJ2-6 | TRBV19 | TGTGCCAGTAGCAGAGGTGGGGCCAACGTCCTGACTTTC | CASSRGGANVLTF
. | . | TRBJ1-2 | TRBV10-2 | TGCGCCAGCAGTCAAGACAGATATGGCTACACCTTC | CASSQDRYGYTF
. | . | TRBJ1-5 | TRBV10-3 | TGTGCCATCAGTGAGACCCAGGATAGCAATCAGCCCCAGCATTTT | CAISETQDSNQPQHF
TRBD2 | . | TRBJ2-7 | TRBV25-1 | TGTGCCAGCAGTGAATCGGGCACTAGCGGGTTACGCTCCTACGAGCAGTACTTC | CASSESGTSGLRSYEQYF
TRBD1 | . | TRBJ2-4 | TRBV30 | TGTGCCTGGAGTCGGGGCAGGGGGTTCCAAAACATTCAGTACTTC | CAWSRGRGFQNIQYF
. | . | TRBJ1-2 | TRBV5-4 | TGTGCCAGCAGCCCACGGGACTATGGCTACACCTTC | CASSPRDYGYTF
TRBD1 | . | TRBJ1-1 | TRBV30 | TGTGCCTGGAGTGTACTGGACAGGGGCAGGGGGACTGAAGCTTTCTTT | CAWSVLDRGRGTEAFF
TRBD2 | . | TRBJ2-1 | TRBV13 | TGTGCCAGCAGCCCCAAGACTAGCCATGAGCAGTTCTTC | CASSPKTSHEQFF
TRBD1 | . | TRBJ2-7 | TRBV7-2 | TGTGCCAGCAGCCAGGGGGACCCATACGAGCAGTACTTC | CASSQGDPYEQYF
TRBD1 | . | TRBJ1-2 | TRBV19 | TGTGCCAGTAGTACAGACAGGGTGATTTACTATGGCTACACCTTC | CASSTDRVIYYGYTF